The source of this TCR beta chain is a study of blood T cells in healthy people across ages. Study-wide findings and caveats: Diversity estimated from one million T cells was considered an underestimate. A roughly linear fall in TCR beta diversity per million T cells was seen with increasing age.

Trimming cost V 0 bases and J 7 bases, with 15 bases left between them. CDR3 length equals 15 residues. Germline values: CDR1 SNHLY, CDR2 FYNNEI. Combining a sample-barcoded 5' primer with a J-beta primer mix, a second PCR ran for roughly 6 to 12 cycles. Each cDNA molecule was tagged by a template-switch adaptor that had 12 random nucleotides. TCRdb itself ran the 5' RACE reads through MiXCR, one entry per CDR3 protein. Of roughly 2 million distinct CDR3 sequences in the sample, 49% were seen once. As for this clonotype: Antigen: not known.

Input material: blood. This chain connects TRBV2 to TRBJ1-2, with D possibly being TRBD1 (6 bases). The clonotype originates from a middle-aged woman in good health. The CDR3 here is CASSEALLGGLGYTF. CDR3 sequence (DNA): TGTGCCAGCAGTGAAGCGCTTCTTGGGGGCCTTGGCTACACCTTC. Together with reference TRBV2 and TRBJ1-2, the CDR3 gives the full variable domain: EPEVTQTPSHQVTQMGQEVILRCVPISNHLYFYWYRQILGQKVEFLVSFYNNEISEKSEIFDDQFSVERPDGSNFTLKIRSTKLEDSAMYFCASSEALLGGLGYTFGSGTRLTVV.